The TCR beta chain described here comes from a study of regulatory T cells in long-lasting Graves disease (dated by TCRdb to the early 2020s). General notes on the study: Patients with newly diagnosed Graves' disease had been on antithyroid drugs for under 3 months. Persistent Graves' disease patients were compared with newly diagnosed Graves' disease patients by peripheral blood TCR sequencing and RNA sequencing. The study took place in China and was registered as a clinical trial. A total of roughly 35 samples were covered by TCR sequencing, comprising around 13 persistent and around 20 newly diagnosed Graves' disease patients.

This clonotype was detected a few times. The antigen this receptor binds is unknown. The input lacks base qualities; no much larger clone sits a single base away. The time point label on this specimen signifies: newly diagnosed GD, antithyroid drugs for less than 3 months. RNA was extracted from PBMCs in TRIzol for both TCR sequencing and RNA sequencing. Graves' disease was diagnosed according to American Thyroid Association guidelines. Patients were recruited from an endocrinology department in Xi'an, China. Each patient gave 7 to 9.5 milliliters of peripheral blood, collected in an EDTA anticoagulant tube. Ficoll Paque Plus density gradient separation was used to isolate PBMCs, and no further T cell sorting was performed. An Agilent 2100 Bioanalyzer and agarose gel were used to check RNA quality, and a NanoDrop 2000 was used to measure RNA concentration. Library generation was performed with multiplex PCR. TCRdb records Illumina HiSeq 4000 as the sequencer. TCR beta libraries were built with iRepertoire HTBI primers and Arm-PCR amplification of CDR3 regions. Before sequencing, the PCR products went through gel purification. The authors' analysis ran thus. Gene usage analysis of CDR3 amino acid clonotypes relied on the approximately 62 TRBV and 13 to 15 TRBJ segments identified across samples. COPE and FqMerger were used to merge filtered high-quality paired reads into contigs. BLAST was used to align contigs to IMGT TRBV, TRBD and TRBJ reference genes, and CDR3 was defined according to IMGT. Clonotypes above 0.1% frequency were classified as highly expanded clones. Shannon entropy was used to measure repertoire diversity, and the Gini coefficient was used to measure V-J evenness. A clonotype was considered public if more than one individual shared it. The public reads were run again by TCRdb, first through fastp at Q25 and then through MiXCR, and only productive beta chains were kept. Every entry covers one CDR3 protein and lists the most common genes and DNA from its rows. These V and J calls originate from TCRdb's pipeline instead of the authors' own analysis. The table for this sample lists fewer than 550,000 distinct CDR3 sequences; 15% to 20% of them were counted only once. The ten top clones hold around 25% of the sample.

Between the V and J ends, shortened by 1 base and 8 bases respectively, the junction contains 14 bases. Taken from cysteine to phenylalanine, the CDR3 has 14 residues. Only the CDR3 DNA is retained, 42 bases long and in frame from the first base. CDR1 SNHLY and CDR2 FYNNEI were looked up in the germline V gene. Study-wide conclusions, independent of this receptor: Persistent Graves' disease patients showed lower TCR Shannon entropy and fewer highly expanded clones than newly diagnosed patients, suggesting clonal expansion. The small sample size was acknowledged by the authors as a limitation that may reduce accuracy. Preferential use of TRBV28, TRBJ1-2 and TRBJ2-5 was observed in persistent disease, whereas TRBV20-1 and TRBJ2-1 were favored in newly diagnosed disease. Only the TCR beta chain was sequenced and analyzed. The study examined only peripheral blood because the primary lesion, thyroid tissue, could not be accessed. Patients with persistent disease shared more public clonotypes (around 2,700) than newly diagnosed patients did (about 1,000).

These data were likewise used in another study, on T cells in Graves' hyperthyroidism and ophthalmopathy. As that second paper reports: Graves' hyperthyroidism was defined as stable when no progression to ophthalmopathy occurred over 18 months of follow-up. The hyperthyroidism patients were between 18 and 65 years old and newly diagnosed, with a disease duration of less than 2 months. The study excluded patients with uncontrolled infections, other autoimmune diseases, pregnancy or lactation. Diagnoses were based on clinical symptoms, serum thyroxine and TRAb, thyroid ultrasound and orbital computed tomography. The first round of RT-PCR for the TCR CDR3 was performed with the HTBI primer set and the Qiagen OneStep RT-PCR kit. Most expanded thyroid clonotypes (frequency above 0.001) were also detected in blood, a finding suggesting that blood repertoires may reflect thyroid immune responses. A 13 V-J signature model separated ophthalmopathy from stable hyperthyroidism, with nearly 90% sensitivity and 81% to 83% specificity in cross-validation and 80%/75% in testing. In validation, the model predicted progression to ophthalmopathy a median of around six months before onset, with roughly 71% sensitivity and about 75% specificity. TCR V-J signatures able to tell the groups apart were searched for in a discovery cohort of around 95 patients, of whom over 40 had Graves' ophthalmopathy and about 60 had stable Graves' hyperthyroidism. Prospective prediction of ophthalmopathy was tested in an independent validation cohort of 18 to 20 hyperthyroidism patients and 17 patients who later progressed to ophthalmopathy. For training and testing, the approximately 97 patients in the discovery cohort were randomly divided in a 7:3 ratio. The study also compared thyroid tissue and blood T-cell repertoires from a handful of Graves' hyperthyroidism patients. Once sampling was done, hyperthyroidism patients were given methimazole at a starting dose of 30 mg daily, whereas ophthalmopathy patients were given high-dose intravenous methylprednisolone. Libraries were constructed in a second round of multiplex PCR, after which size selection and purification were performed. The libraries were sequenced on an Illumina HiSeq2000 using paired-end 100 bp reads. SOAPnuke was used to process the raw data, removing reads that contained adapters or uncalled bases, had a mean Phred below 15, or lacked an exact match to the constant primer or identifier. COPE v1.2.5 was used to merge the high-quality paired reads, and each unique nucleotide sequence was defined as a clonotype. MiTCR v1.1 was used to align clonotypes to the IMGT TRBV, TRBD and TRBJ reference segments. Analysis was restricted to V-J combinations with a frequency above 0.0001, which covered 98% to 99.2% of repertoires. A TCS score was defined as the ratio between F50 (clonal expansion) and ExV (chaos), using BLOSUM62-based TCRdist between CDR3 peptides within each V-J. Welch's t-statistics and random forest reduced 500 to 650 V-J features to about 13, which were used in a naive Bayes classifier (R e1071). No statistical method was used to set the sample size in advance, and investigators knew the group allocation. The paper reports TCR Vbeta CDR3 sequencing of 135 peripheral blood samples: fewer than 50 ophthalmopathy, roughly 74 hyperthyroidism and 17 progressor patients.

This specimen was peripheral blood mononuclear cells (PBMCs), taken at new diagnosis, from a patient treated with antithyroid drugs. The clonotype was recovered from a middle-aged woman with Graves disease. Donor details come from another sample of the same person, matched by shared clones. The chain is made from TRBV2 and TRBJ1-2, with TRBD1 tentatively as D gene (5 bases match). The CDR3 amino acid sequence is: CASSEVVGGDGYTF. The nucleotides are TGTGCCAGCAGTGAAGTGGTTGGGGGAGACGGCTACACCTTC.